These T cell receptor beta chains were read from a single sample in a study of shared clonotypes between healthy human individuals. The assay was immunoSEQ multiplex PCR, and TCRdb's table has in-frame clones only and misses some. The sample shows about 2.4 million clones, 90% to 95% of them seen only once. The sample taken for sequencing was naive CD4+ T cells sorted from blood. The receptor source for this set is a man aged 18 to 29 in good health. CDR3s include the opening cysteine and the closing phenylalanine or tryptophan. The D gene is left open where the match is weak. Expanded clones get a size class; other rows say once, few or many, or leave the size out.

V gene,J gene,D gene,clone size,CDR3 protein,CDR3 DNA
TRBV15,TRBJ2-3,-,-,CATSSPIGGGAIHTQYF,TGTGCCACCAGCAGCCCTATTGGAGGGGGGGCCATCCATACGCAGTATTTT
TRBV21-1,TRBJ2-5,-,-,CASSKLGASGGKETQYF,TGTGCCAGCAGCAAATTGGGGGCTAGCGGGGGGAAAGAGACCCAGTACTTC
TRBV6-6,TRBJ2-5,-,-,CASSYSLQQETQYF,TGTGCCAGCAGTTACTCGCTTCAGCAAGAGACCCAGTACTTC
TRBV19,TRBJ2-7,-,-,CASSHPGEGSYEQYF,TGTGCCAGTAGCCACCCAGGGGAGGGTAGCTACGAGCAGTACTTC
TRBV5-1,TRBJ2-3,TRBD1,-,CASSLGAGGKTDTQYF,TGCGCCAGCAGCTTGGGGGCAGGGGGAAAAACAGATACGCAGTATTTT
TRBV7-9,TRBJ2-3,TRBD2,-,CAGGTSGEGDTQYF,TGTGCCGGAGGGACTAGCGGAGAGGGCGATACGCAGTATTTT
TRBV5-6,TRBJ2-7,-,-,CASSRQRSYEQYF,TGTGCCAGCAGCCGACAGAGGTCCTACGAGCAGTACTTC
TRBV5-6,TRBJ1-1,-,-,CASSLIRGGAEAFF,TGTGCCAGCAGCTTGATACGAGGAGGCGCTGAAGCTTTCTTT
TRBV10-3,TRBJ2-2,TRBD1,once,CAISSTGGRTGELFF,TGTGCCATCAGCTCCACAGGGGGTCGGACCGGGGAGCTGTTTTTT
TRBV19,TRBJ2-1,-,-,CATSQRVIDNEQFF,TGTGCCACCTCCCAAAGGGTTATCGACAATGAGCAGTTCTTC
TRBV7-8,TRBJ2-3,-,-,CASSLARASTDTQYF,TGTGCCAGCAGCTTAGCACGCGCTAGCACAGATACGCAGTATTTT
TRBV6-5,TRBJ1-1,TRBD1,-,CASSSRTGKTEAFF,TGTGCCAGCAGTTCTCGGACAGGGAAGACTGAAGCTTTCTTT
TRBV18,TRBJ2-2,TRBD2,-,CASSPGLAAGELFF,TGTGCCAGCTCACCGGGACTAGCGGCCGGGGAGCTGTTTTTT
TRBV7-2,TRBJ2-7,TRBD2,-,CASSSIGLGPREQYF,TGTGCCAGCAGCTCTATTGGACTAGGCCCCCGGGAGCAGTACTTC
TRBV9,TRBJ1-1,-,-,CASSVDREGVAFF,TGTGCCAGCAGCGTAGATAGGGAGGGGGTAGCTTTCTTT
TRBV10-2,TRBJ1-5,-,-,CASSGGGSGQPQHF,TGCGCCAGCAGTGGAGGAGGGTCGGGGCAGCCCCAGCATTTT
TRBV19,TRBJ1-5,TRBD1,-,CASSKGQGAPSYQPQHF,TGTGCCAGTAGTAAAGGACAGGGGGCCCCTAGCTATCAGCCCCAGCATTTT
TRBV4-3,TRBJ2-1,-,-,CASSQTYGKGSHEQFF,TGCGCCAGCAGCCAAACGTACGGGAAGGGATCCCATGAGCAGTTCTTC
TRBV6-1,TRBJ1-2,-,-,CASNPGNYGYTF,TGTGCCAGCAATCCAGGGAACTATGGCTACACCTTC
TRBV7-2,TRBJ1-4,-,once,CASSPAFGEKLFF,TGTGCCAGCAGCCCGGCGTTTGGGGAAAAACTGTTTTTT
TRBV29-1,TRBJ2-3,-,-,CSVVTLGGVSTDTQYF,TGCAGCGTTGTGACATTGGGGGGTGTAAGCACAGATACGCAGTATTTT
TRBV11-2,TRBJ2-1,-,-,CASSLGGARDNEQFF,TGTGCCAGCAGCTTAGGCGGGGCGAGAGACAATGAGCAGTTCTTC
TRBV9,TRBJ1-1,-,-,CASSARSGADTEAFF,TGTGCCAGCAGCGCCCGCTCGGGGGCCGACACTGAAGCTTTCTTT
TRBV4-1,TRBJ2-3,TRBD2,-,CASSQSASGGTDTQYF,TGCGCCAGCAGCCAAAGTGCTAGCGGGGGGACTGATACGCAGTATTTT
TRBV6-1,TRBJ1-2,-,-,CASSDSVARNYGYTF,TGTGCCAGCAGTGATTCTGTAGCCAGAAACTATGGCTACACCTTC
TRBV4-2,TRBJ1-4,-,-,CASRDNDATNEKLFF,TGTGCCAGCAGGGACAACGATGCAACTAATGAAAAACTGTTTTTT
TRBV28,TRBJ1-5,TRBD1,-,CASSLWTGGFQPQHF,TGTGCCAGCAGTCTCTGGACAGGGGGCTTTCAGCCCCAGCATTTT
TRBV7-2,TRBJ2-5,TRBD2,-,CASSIAGTQGGETQYF,TGTGCCAGCAGCATCGCCGGGACGCAGGGAGGGGAGACCCAGTACTTC
TRBV11-2,TRBJ2-5,TRBD2,-,CASSLASSGETQYF,TGTGCCAGCAGCTTAGCTTCTAGCGGGGAGACCCAGTACTTC
TRBV18,TRBJ2-1,-,-,CASSPRTGDGANNEQFF,TGTGCCAGCTCACCACGTACGGGCGACGGCGCGAACAATGAGCAGTTCTTC
TRBV2,TRBJ1-2,-,-,CASSGDTAKGYTF,TGTGCCAGCAGTGGGGACACCGCCAAGGGCTACACCTTC
TRBV30,TRBJ1-5,-,-,CAWSRDRENQPQHF,TGTGCCTGGAGTCGGGACCGCGAGAATCAGCCCCAGCATTTT
TRBV18,TRBJ1-6,TRBD1,-,CASSYRGENSPLHF,TGTGCCAGCTCATACAGGGGCGAGAATTCACCCCTCCACTTT
TRBV5-4,TRBJ2-1,TRBD2,-,CASTPSGGFSYNEQFF,TGTGCCAGCACCCCTAGCGGGGGGTTCTCCTACAATGAGCAGTTCTTC
TRBV2,TRBJ1-2,TRBD1,-,CASLGGKTGSGNYGYTF,TGTGCCAGCCTGGGAGGAAAGACAGGGAGCGGTAACTATGGCTACACCTTC
TRBV2,TRBJ1-1,TRBD1,-,CASSDMTGGRNTEAFF,TGTGCCAGCAGTGATATGACAGGGGGCAGGAACACTGAAGCTTTCTTT
TRBV5-1,TRBJ1-2,-,-,CASSLGTAGGYTF,TGCGCCAGCAGCTTGGGGACAGCGGGAGGCTACACCTTC
TRBV5-5,TRBJ1-3,TRBD1,-,CASSLGQGAGGNTIYF,TGTGCCAGCAGCTTGGGACAGGGGGCAGGGGGAAACACCATATATTTT